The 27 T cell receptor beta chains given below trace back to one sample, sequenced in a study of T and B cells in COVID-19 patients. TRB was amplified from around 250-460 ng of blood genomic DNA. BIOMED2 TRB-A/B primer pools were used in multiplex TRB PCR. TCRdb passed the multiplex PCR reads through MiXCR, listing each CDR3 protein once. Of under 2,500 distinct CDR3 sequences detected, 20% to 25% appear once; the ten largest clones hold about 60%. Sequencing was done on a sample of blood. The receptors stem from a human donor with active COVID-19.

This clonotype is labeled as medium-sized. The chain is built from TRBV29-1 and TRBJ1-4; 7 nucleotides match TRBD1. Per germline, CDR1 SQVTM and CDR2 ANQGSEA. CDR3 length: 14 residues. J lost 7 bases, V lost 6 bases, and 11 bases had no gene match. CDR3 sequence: CSVAGNRDSEKLFF. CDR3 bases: TGCAGCGTCGCAGGAAATCGGGACAGTGAAAAACTGTTTTTT.

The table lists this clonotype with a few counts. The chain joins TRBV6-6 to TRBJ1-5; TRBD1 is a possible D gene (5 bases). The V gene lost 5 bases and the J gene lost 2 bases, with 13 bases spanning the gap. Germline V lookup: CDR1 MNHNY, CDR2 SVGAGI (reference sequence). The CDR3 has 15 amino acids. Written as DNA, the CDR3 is TGTGCCAGCAGTGAAGCGCGCAGGGGCAATCAGCCCCAGCATTTT. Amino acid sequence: CASSEARRGNQPQHF.

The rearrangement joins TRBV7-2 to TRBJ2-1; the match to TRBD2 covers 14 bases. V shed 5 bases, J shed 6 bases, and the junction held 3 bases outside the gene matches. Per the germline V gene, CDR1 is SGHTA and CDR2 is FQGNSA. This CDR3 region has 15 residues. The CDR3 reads CASSAGLAGVNEQFF. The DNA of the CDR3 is TGTGCCAGCAGCGCGGGACTAGCGGGAGTCAATGAGCAGTTCTTC.

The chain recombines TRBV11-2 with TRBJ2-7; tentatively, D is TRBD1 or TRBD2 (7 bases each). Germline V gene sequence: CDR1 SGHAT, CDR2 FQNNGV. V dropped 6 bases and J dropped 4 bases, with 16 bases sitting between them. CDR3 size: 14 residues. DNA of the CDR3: TGTGCCAGCAGAAGGGTTCAGGGGGGGTACGAGCAGTACTTC. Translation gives CASRRVQGGYEQYF.

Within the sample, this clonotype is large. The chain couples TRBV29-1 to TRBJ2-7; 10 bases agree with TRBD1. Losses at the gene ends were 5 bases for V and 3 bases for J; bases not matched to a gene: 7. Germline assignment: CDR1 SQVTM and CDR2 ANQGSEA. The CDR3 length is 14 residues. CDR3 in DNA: TGCAGCGTTAAGGGGACAGGGGCCTTCTACGAGCAGTACTTC. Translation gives CSVKGTGAFYEQYF.

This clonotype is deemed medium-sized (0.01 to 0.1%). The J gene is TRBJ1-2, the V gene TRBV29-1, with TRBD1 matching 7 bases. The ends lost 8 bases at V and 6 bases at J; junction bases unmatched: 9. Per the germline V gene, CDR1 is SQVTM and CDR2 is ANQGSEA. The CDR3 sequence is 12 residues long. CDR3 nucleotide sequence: TGCAGCTTTCCGGGACAGCCGAATGGCTACACCTTC. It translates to CSFPGQPNGYTF. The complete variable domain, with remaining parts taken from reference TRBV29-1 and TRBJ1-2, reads SAVISQKPSRDICQRGTSLTIQCQVDSQVTMMFWYRQQPGQSLTLIATANQGSEATYESGFVIDKFPISRPNLTFSTLTVSNMSPEDSSIYLCSFPGQPNGYTFGSGTRLTVV.

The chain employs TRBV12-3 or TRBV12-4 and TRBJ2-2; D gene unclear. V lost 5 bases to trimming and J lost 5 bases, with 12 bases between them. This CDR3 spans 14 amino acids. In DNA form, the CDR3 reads TGTGCCAGCAGTCTTCTACAAGATACCGGGGAGCTGTTTTTT. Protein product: CASSLLQDTGELFF.

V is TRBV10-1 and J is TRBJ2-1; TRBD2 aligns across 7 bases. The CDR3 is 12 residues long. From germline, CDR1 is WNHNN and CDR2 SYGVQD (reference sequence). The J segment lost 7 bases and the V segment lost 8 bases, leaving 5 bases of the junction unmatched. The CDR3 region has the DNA TGCGCCAGCGGGGGGGGAAGGAATGAGCAGTTCTTC. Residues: CASGGGRNEQFF.

The CDR3 loop reads CASSLGLAGAYNEQFF. The CDR3 DNA reads as TGTGCCAGCAGCCTGGGACTAGCGGGGGCCTACAATGAGCAGTTCTTC. The chain couples TRBV6-2 or TRBV6-3 to TRBJ2-1; 14 nucleotides agree with TRBD2. From germline, CDR1 is MNHEY and CDR2 SVGEGT. The ends lost 6 bases at V and 2 bases at J; junction bases unmatched: 3. This CDR3 contains 16 residues.

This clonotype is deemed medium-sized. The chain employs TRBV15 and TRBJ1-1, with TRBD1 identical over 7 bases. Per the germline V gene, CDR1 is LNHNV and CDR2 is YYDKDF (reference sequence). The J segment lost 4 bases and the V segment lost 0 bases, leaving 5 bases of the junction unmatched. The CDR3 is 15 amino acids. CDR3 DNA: TGTGCCACCAGCAGAGAAGCCCGACAGGGCACTGAAGCTTTCTTT. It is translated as CATSREARQGTEAFF.

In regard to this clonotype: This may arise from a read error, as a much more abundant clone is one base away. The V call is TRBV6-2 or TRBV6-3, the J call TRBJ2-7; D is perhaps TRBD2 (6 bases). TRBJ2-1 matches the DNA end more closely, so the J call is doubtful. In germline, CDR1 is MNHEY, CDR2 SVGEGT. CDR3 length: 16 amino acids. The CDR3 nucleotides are TGTGCCAGCAGTCCTCGTGGGGGGTTTCGTGGAGAGGAGCAGTTCTTC. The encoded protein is CASSPRGGFRGEEQFF.

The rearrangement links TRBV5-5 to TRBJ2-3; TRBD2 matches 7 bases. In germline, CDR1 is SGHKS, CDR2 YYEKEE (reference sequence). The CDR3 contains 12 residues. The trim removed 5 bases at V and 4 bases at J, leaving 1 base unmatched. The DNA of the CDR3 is TGTGCCAGCAGGGGGGGGGCAGATACGCAGTATTTT. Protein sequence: CASRGGADTQYF.

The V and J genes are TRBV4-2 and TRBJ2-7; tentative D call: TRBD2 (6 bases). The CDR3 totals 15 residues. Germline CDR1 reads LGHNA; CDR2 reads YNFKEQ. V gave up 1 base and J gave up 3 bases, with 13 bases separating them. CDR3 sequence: CASSQGRRSGYEQYF. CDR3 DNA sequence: TGTGCCAGCAGCCAAGGAAGGCGTAGCGGCTACGAGCAGTACTTC.

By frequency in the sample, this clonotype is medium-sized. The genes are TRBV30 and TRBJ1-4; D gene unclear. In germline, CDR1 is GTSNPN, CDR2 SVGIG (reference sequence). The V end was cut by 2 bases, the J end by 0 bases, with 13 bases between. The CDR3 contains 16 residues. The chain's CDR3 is CAWSNTPHATNEKLFF. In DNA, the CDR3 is TGTGCCTGGAGTAATACGCCTCATGCAACTAATGAAAAACTGTTTTTT.

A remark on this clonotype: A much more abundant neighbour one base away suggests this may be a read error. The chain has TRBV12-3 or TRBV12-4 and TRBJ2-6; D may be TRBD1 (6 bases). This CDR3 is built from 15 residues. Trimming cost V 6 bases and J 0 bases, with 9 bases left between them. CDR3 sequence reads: CASRDRSSGANVLTF. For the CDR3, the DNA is TGTGCCAGCAGGGACAGATCCTCTGGGGCCAACGTCCTGACTTTC.

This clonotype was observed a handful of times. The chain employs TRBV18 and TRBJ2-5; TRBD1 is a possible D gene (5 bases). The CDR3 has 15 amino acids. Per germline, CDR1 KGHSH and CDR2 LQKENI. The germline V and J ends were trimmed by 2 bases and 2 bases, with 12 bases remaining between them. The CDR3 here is CASSPIIQGQETQYF. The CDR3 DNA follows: TGTGCCAGCTCACCAATCATTCAGGGACAAGAGACCCAGTACTTC.

The CDR3 loop is CASSRDLVNSPLHF. The DNA of the CDR3 is TGTGCCAGCTCACGGGACCTCGTTAATTCACCCCTCCACTTT. The chain combines TRBV18 with TRBJ1-6, with D possibly matching TRBD1 (5 bases). The CDR3 runs 14 residues. V lost 4 bases, J lost 6 bases, and 10 bases lay in between. Germline CDR1 and CDR2: KGHSH and LQKENI.

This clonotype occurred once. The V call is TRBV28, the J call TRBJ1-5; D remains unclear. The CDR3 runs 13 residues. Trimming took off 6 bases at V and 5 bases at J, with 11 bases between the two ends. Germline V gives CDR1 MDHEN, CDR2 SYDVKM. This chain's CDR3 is CASRSVKDQPQHF. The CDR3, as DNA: TGTGCCAGCAGGTCAGTTAAGGATCAGCCCCAGCATTTT.

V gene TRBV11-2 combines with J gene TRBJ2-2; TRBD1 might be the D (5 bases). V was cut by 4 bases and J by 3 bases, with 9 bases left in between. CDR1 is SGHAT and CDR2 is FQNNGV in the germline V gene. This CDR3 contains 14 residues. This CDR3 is CASSYDSYTGELFF. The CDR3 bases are TGTGCCAGCAGCTACGACAGTTACACCGGGGAGCTGTTTTTT.

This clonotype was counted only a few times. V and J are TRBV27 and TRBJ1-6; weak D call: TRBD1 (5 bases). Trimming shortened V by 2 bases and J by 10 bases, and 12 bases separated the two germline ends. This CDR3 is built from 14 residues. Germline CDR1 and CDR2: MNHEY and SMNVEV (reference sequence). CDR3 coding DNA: TGTGCCAGCAGTTTAAGGGGTCTGAGCTCACCCCTCCACTTT. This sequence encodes CASSLRGLSSPLHF.

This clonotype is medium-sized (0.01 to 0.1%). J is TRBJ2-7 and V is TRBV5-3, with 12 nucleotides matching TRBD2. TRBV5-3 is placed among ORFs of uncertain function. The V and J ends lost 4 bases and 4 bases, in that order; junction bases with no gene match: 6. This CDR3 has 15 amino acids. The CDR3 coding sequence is TGTGCCAGAAGCCTGGGGACTAGCGGGTATTACGAGCAGTACTTC. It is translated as CARSLGTSGYYEQYF.

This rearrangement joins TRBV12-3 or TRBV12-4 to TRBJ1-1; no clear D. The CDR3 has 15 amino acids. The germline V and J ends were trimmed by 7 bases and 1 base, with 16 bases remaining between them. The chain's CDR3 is CASTYRREANTEAFF. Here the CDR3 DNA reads TGTGCCAGCACCTACCGAAGGGAGGCGAACACTGAAGCTTTCTTT.

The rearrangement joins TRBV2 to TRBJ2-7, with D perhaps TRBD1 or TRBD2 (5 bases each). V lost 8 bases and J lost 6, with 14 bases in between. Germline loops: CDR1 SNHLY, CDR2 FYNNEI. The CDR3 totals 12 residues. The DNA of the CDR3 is TGTGCCAGCGGGAATGAGGGGCGCGAGCAGTACTTC. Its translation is CASGNEGREQYF.

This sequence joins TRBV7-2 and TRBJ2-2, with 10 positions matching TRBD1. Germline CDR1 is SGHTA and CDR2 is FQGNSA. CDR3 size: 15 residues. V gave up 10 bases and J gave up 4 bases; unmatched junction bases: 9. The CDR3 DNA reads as TGTGCCACGACCCGGGACAGGGGAGGCACCGGGGAGCTGTTTTTT. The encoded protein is CATTRDRGGTGELFF.

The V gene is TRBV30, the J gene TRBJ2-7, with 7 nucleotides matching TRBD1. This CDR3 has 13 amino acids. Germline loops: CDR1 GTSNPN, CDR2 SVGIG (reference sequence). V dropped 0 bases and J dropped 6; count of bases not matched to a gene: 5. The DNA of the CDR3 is TGTGCCTGGAGTGTACCCCCAGGGGGCGAGCAGTACTTC. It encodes CAWSVPPGGEQYF. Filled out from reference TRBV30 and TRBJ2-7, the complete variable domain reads SQTIHQWPATLVQPVGSPLSLECTVEGTSNPNLYWYRQAAGRGLQLLFYSVGIGQISSEVPQNLSASRPQDRQFILSSKKLLLSDSGFYLCAWSVPPGGEQYFGPGTRLTVT.

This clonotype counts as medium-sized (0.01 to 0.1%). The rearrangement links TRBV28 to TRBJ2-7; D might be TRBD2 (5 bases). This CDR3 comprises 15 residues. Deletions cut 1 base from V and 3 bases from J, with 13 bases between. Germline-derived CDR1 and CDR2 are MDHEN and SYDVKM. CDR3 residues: CASSLLGGPLYEQYF. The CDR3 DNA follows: TGTGCCAGCAGTTTATTGGGCGGGCCACTCTACGAGCAGTACTTC.

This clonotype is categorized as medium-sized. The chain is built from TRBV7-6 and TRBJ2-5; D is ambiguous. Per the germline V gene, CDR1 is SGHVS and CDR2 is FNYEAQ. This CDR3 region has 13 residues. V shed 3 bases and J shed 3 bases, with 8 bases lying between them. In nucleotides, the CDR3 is TGTGCCAGCAGCTTCGGGCCGGAAGAGACCCAGTACTTC. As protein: CASSFGPEETQYF.